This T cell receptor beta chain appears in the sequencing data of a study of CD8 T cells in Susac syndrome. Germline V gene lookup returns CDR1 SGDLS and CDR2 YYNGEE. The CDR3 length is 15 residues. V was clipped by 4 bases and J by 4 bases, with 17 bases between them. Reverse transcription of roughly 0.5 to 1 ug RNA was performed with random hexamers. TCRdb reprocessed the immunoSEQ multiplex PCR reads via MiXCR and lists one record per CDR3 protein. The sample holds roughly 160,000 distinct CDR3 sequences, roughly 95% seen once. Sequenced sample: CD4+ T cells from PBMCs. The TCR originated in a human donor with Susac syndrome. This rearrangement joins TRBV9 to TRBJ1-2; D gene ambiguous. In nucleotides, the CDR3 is TGTGCCAGCAGCCCACTCCCAGACAAAACCTATGGCTACACCTTC. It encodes CASSPLPDKTYGYTF.